The following is a T cell receptor beta chain sequence with its context. TCRdb re-called the RT-PCR reads through MiXCR, storing one row per CDR3 protein. The table has about 150,000 distinct CDR3 sequences, 30% to 45% seen once; the top ten hold about 50%. The data were obtained in a study of patients and donors after allogeneic stem cell transplantation. V lost 3 bases to trimming and J lost 6 bases, with 14 bases between them. The CDR3 is made up of 15 amino acids. The clonotype was recovered from a human donor who was either an allogeneic HSCT recipient or a stem cell or donor lymphocyte infusion donor (not recorded which). It is not recorded whose cells these are; they may come from a transplant donor. Sequences were obtained from blood, either unsorted or a sorted T cell fraction (not recorded which). The V call is TRBV12-3 or TRBV12-4, the J call TRBJ1-4; possible D gene TRBD1, 5 bases. CDR3 in DNA: TGTGCCAGCAGTTTCGGACGGGGCGCGGATGAAAAACTGTTTTTT. Translation gives CASSFGRGADEKLFF.